This TCR beta chain was identified during a study of early T cells in non-severe SARS-CoV-2 infection. This clonotype was picked up many times. V lost 6 bases to trimming and J lost 3 bases, with 6 bases between them. This CDR3 is built from 11 residues. Germline CDR1 and CDR2: MDHEN and SYDVKM. Unique molecular identifiers were attached to individual cDNA molecules. In TCRdb, the 5' RACE reads were re-called with MiXCR into one record per CDR3 protein. Among more than 50,000 distinct CDR3 sequences listed, 12% were seen once. The source of this sequence is an adult who was a healthcare worker with PCR-confirmed SARS-CoV-2 infection or an uninfected control (not recorded which). The specimen comprised whole blood, sampled at baseline. The gene calls are TRBV28 and TRBJ2-7; the D is unclear. This chain's CDR3 is CASSRYYEQYF. The CDR3 DNA is TGTGCCAGCAGCCGGTACTACGAGCAGTACTTC.